This T cell receptor (beta chain) was found in a study of T-cell reconstitution after alpha-beta-depleted transplantation in children listed by TCRdb under 2016. About the investigation overall: Using TCR repertoire profiling, the study quantitatively followed how T-cell immune reconstitution unfolded in children after TCRalphabeta/CD19-depleted allogeneic hematopoietic cell transplantation. Broader findings and caveats from the paper: In some patients, the high TCRbeta diversity seen at day 60 was put down to recipient T cells and intrathymic progenitors that had survived conditioning. Apparently early alphabetaT-cell count recovery about two months after transplant reportedly relied on only several hundred rapidly expanded clones derived from non-depleted graft cells. Over the following months the frequencies of hyperexpanded clones went down, and after one year T-cell counts and TCRbeta diversity were mostly credited to newly produced T cells.

In the case of this clonotype: Which antigen it targets is not known. No much larger clone exists at a distance of one base, and base qualities are not known.

V lost 0 bases and J lost 12 bases, and the count of bases not matched to a germline gene is 5. Counted from cysteine to phenylalanine, this CDR3 has 14 amino acids. The DNA shown is the 42-base CDR3, in frame from base 1. The germline V gene (reference sequence) supplies CDR1 SGHKS and CDR2 YYEKEE. The library was prepared using PCR. These reads were obtained on an Illumina HiSeq 2500. To normalize quantification of the TCRbeta repertoire, the TCR libraries were built with molecular barcoding that relied on unique molecular identifiers. TCRdb cleaned the public reads at Q25 with fastp, built clones with MiXCR and kept in-frame beta chains. All rows with the same CDR3 protein become a single entry with the most common DNA and genes. In all, the sample holds 440,000 or so distinct CDR3 sequences, and 43% of those were seen once. Of the sample, approximately 30% is held by the ten largest clones. The sample's treatment or condition label, decoded: allogeneic hematopoietic cell transplantation with graft depleted of TCRalphabeta T cells and CD19 B cells. The children who served as transplant recipients had been given grafts of TCRalphabeta/CD19-depleted allogeneic hematopoietic cells.

The chain links TRBV5-5 with TRBJ2-1, with TRBD2 identical over 11 junction bases. The source of this sequence is a girl between 2 and 10 years old with aplastic anemia, due to receive a stem cell transplant. Sequences were derived from PBMCs, sampled before TCRalphabeta/CD19-depleted stem cell transplant. The DNA sequence is given as TGTGCCAGCAGCTTGGAGACTAGCGGGACTTTGCAGTTCTTC. The resulting protein is CASSLETSGTLQFF.